What follows are 30 T cell receptor beta chains derived from one specimen sequenced in a study of T cells after yellow fever vaccination. From the 5' RACE reads, TCRdb called clonotypes with MiXCR, one entry per CDR3 protein. The profile shows roughly 300,000 distinct CDR3 sequences, less than 9.5% of them singletons. The starting material was PBMCs, obtained around 45 days after the first yellow fever vaccination. The receptors derive from a young man who received the YFV17D yellow fever vaccine.

This clonotype was observed many times. The chain links TRBV6-4 to TRBJ2-3; possibly TRBD1 for D (6 bases). This CDR3 spans 16 amino acids. Trimming left V 2 bases short and J 1 base short, with 13 bases between. Germline CDR1 and CDR2: MRHNA and SNTAGT. The CDR3 loop is CASSDKTGSGTDTQYF. The CDR3 region has the DNA TGTGCCAGCAGTGACAAAACAGGGAGCGGCACAGATACGCAGTATTTT.

In this sample, this clonotype turned up a few times. J is TRBJ1-1 and V is TRBV5-1; 7 positions match TRBD1. This CDR3 has 13 residues. Germline CDR1 is SGHRS and CDR2 is YFSETQ. Germline trimming cut 6 bases from V and 2 bases from J; bases unmatched to any gene: 4. CDR3 sequence reads: CASTGDRNTEAFF. The CDR3 nucleotides are TGCGCCAGCACAGGGGACAGAAACACTGAAGCTTTCTTT.

The rearrangement links TRBV28 to TRBJ2-7; possibly TRBD1 or TRBD2 for D (5 bases each). Trimming stripped 7 bases from V and 2 bases from J, with 15 bases between. Germline CDR1 reads MDHEN; CDR2 reads SYDVKM. The CDR3 length is 14 residues. The CDR3, as DNA: TGTGCCAGCACCGGGGCAGGACCAGCCTACGAGCAGTACGTC. Its protein is CASTGAGPAYEQYV.

This chain connects TRBV4-3 to TRBJ1-4; possible D gene TRBD1, 6 bases. The V gene lost 0 bases and the J gene lost 6 bases, with 11 bases spanning the gap. Germline lookup yields CDR1 LGHNA and CDR2 YSLEER. CDR3 size: 15 residues. The DNA for the CDR3 is TGCGCCAGCAGCCAAGATGCAGGGGCGTATGAAAAACTGTTTTTT. This codes for CASSQDAGAYEKLFF.

The rearrangement uses TRBV5-6 and TRBJ2-5; 7 positions agree with TRBD1. Losses at the gene ends were 1 base for V and 5 bases for J; bases not matched to a gene: 5. In germline, CDR1 is SGHDT, CDR2 YYEEEE. The CDR3 sequence is 14 residues long. CDR3 DNA sequence: TGTGCCAGCAGCTTGAGGGGGCCGGGGGAGACCCAGTACTTC. It encodes CASSLRGPGETQYF. The variable domain in full, with the rest retrieved from reference TRBV5-6 and TRBJ2-5, is DAGVTQSPTHLIKTRGQQVTLRCSPKSGHDTVSWYQQALGQGPQFIFQYYEEEERQRGNFPDRFSGHQFPNYSSELNVNALLLGDSALYLCASSLRGPGETQYFGPGTRLLVL.

V and J are TRBV4-3 and TRBJ2-5; 10 bases match TRBD2. The V and J ends lost 0 bases and 5 bases, in that order; junction bases with no gene match: 3. The CDR3 runs to 15 residues. Per the germline V gene, CDR1 is LGHNA and CDR2 is YSLEER. This CDR3 reads CASSQELAGIETQYF. CDR3 sequence (DNA): TGCGCCAGCAGCCAAGAACTAGCGGGAATCGAGACCCAGTACTTC.

This clonotype appeared many times. This chain joins TRBV5-4 and TRBJ2-6; D is unclear. Trimming removed 0 bases from V and 0 bases from J, with 13 bases in between. Germline V lookup: CDR1 SGHNT, CDR2 YYREEE (reference sequence). The CDR3 has 18 amino acids. CDR3 DNA: TGTGCCAGCAGCTTGGATGTAGCCTTTCCCTCTGGGGCCAACGTCCTGACTTTC. Its protein product is CASSLDVAFPSGANVLTF. The whole variable domain, remainder taken from reference TRBV5-4 and TRBJ2-6, is ETGVTQSPTHLIKTRGQQVTLRCSSQSGHNTVSWYQQALGQGPQFIFQYYREEENGRGNFPPRFSGLQFPNYSSELNVNALELDDSALYLCASSLDVAFPSGANVLTFGAGSRLTVL.

The chain has TRBV13 and TRBJ2-7, with D tentatively TRBD1 (5 bases). The CDR3 contains 12 residues. CDR1 and CDR2 (germline): PRHDT, FYEKMQ (reference sequence). The V end was cut by 2 bases, the J end by 7 bases, with 9 bases between. CDR3: CASSLLGVEQYV. CDR3 coding DNA: TGTGCCAGCAGCTTATTAGGGGTTGAGCAGTACGTC.

This clonotype was counted a few times. The V and J genes are TRBV6-6 and TRBJ1-1; D is unresolved. V lost 7 bases and J lost 6, with 9 bases in between. This CDR3 has 11 residues. The germline V gene encodes CDR1 MNHNY and CDR2 SVGAGI (reference sequence). The CDR3 loop reads CASTPGSEAFF. Here the CDR3 DNA reads TGTGCCAGCACCCCGGGGTCTGAAGCTTTCTTT.

This clonotype was counted a few times. The rearrangement links TRBV28 to TRBJ2-2; TRBD2 agrees at 7 bases. CDR1 is MDHEN and CDR2 is SYDVKM in the germline V gene. The V and J ends lost 2 bases and 1 base, in that order; junction bases with no gene match: 4. The CDR3 consists of 16 residues. The CDR3 DNA reads as TGTGCCAGCAGTTTAGGTGGCGGGGGGAACACCGGGGAGCTGTTTTTT. Protein: CASSLGGGGNTGELFF.

V usage is TRBV6-1 and J usage is TRBJ2-4; a weak D match, TRBD2 (6 bases). V dropped 7 bases and J dropped 8 bases, with 18 bases sitting between them. The V gene's germline CDR1 is MNHNS and CDR2 SASEGT. This CDR3 is 14 amino acids long. CDR3 nucleotides: TGTGCCAGCACCTATAGCGGAGCCAGGGACATTCAGTACTTC. Protein product: CASTYSGARDIQYF.

This clonotype was detected only a few times. J is TRBJ2-2 and V is TRBV7-2; D gene unclear. This CDR3 is 15 amino acids long. Germline V lookup: CDR1 SGHTA, CDR2 FQGNSA. V lost 3 bases and J lost 4, with 12 bases in between. CDR3 protein: CASSFTPGATGELFF. CDR3 nucleotide sequence: TGTGCCAGCAGCTTTACCCCGGGCGCCACCGGGGAGCTGTTTTTT.

This chain uses TRBV9 with TRBJ2-1; no reliable D call. Germline V gives CDR1 SGDLS, CDR2 YYNGEE. The CDR3 is 15 amino acids. V lost 3 bases, J lost 0 bases, and 10 bases lay in between. CDR3 amino acids: CASSDDPSSYNEQFF. In nucleotides, the CDR3 is TGTGCCAGCAGCGATGACCCAAGCTCCTACAATGAGCAGTTCTTC.

This clonotype appeared many times. CDR3 DNA sequence: TGTGCCAGCGGAAAACAGGGGGCAGGGGAGACCCAGTACTTC. This translates into CASGKQGAGETQYF. The chain links TRBV28 to TRBJ2-5, with 9 nucleotides matching TRBD1. Germline lookup yields CDR1 MDHEN and CDR2 SYDVKM. There are 14 residues in the CDR3. The trim removed 8 bases at V and 5 bases at J, leaving 9 bases unmatched.

This sequence joins TRBV7-9 and TRBJ2-7; possibly TRBD1 for D (6 bases). V was trimmed by 5 bases and J by 2 bases, leaving 13 bases between them. The CDR3 has 14 residues. Germline V gene lookup returns CDR1 SEHNR and CDR2 FQNEAQ (reference sequence). CDR3 protein: CASSPRQETYEQYF. CDR3 nucleotides: TGTGCCAGCAGCCCTCGACAGGAGACCTACGAGCAGTACTTC.

The chain carries TRBV11-2 and TRBJ2-7, with 7 bases fitting TRBD1. The CDR3 runs 18 residues. The J segment lost 1 base and the V segment lost 2 bases, leaving 14 bases of the junction unmatched. The germline V gene has CDR1 SGHAT and CDR2 FQNNGV. The CDR3 DNA reads TGTGCCAGCAGCTTACAATCCGGGATAGGGGGCAGTTCCTACGAGCAGTACTTC. This translates into CASSLQSGIGGSSYEQYF.

The gene calls are TRBV20-1 and TRBJ1-1, with D uncertain. The CDR3 loop spans 10 amino acids. The germline V gene encodes CDR1 DFQATT and CDR2 SNEGSKA (reference sequence). DNA for the CDR3: TGCAATGGATTGAACACTGAAGCTTTCTTT. It translates to CNGLNTEAFF.

The chain joins TRBV19 to TRBJ2-2, with D possibly TRBD1 on 6 matching bases. The CDR3 runs to 16 residues. The germline gives CDR1 LNHDA, CDR2 SQIVND (reference sequence). Trimming stripped 4 bases from V and 0 bases from J, with 12 bases between. The CDR3 loop reads CASSRSTGTNTGELFF. Here the CDR3 DNA reads TGTGCCAGTAGTAGATCGACAGGAACGAACACCGGGGAGCTGTTTTTT.

This clonotype was detected many times. Germline is not matched at one junction end, which may reflect a read error. This chain connects TRBV5-1 to TRBJ2-2, with TRBD1 as a possible D gene (6 bases). The V gene's germline CDR1 is SGHRS and CDR2 YFSETQ. This CDR3 spans 14 amino acids. The CDR3 DNA is TGTGCCAGCAGTTCGGGACAAAGCACCGGGGAGCTGTTTTTT. Translated: CASSSGQSTGELFF.

There are many counts of this clonotype. The J gene is TRBJ2-3, the V gene TRBV7-6, with 7 bases fitting TRBD2. The CDR3 runs 16 residues. Per the germline V gene, CDR1 is SGHVS and CDR2 is FNYEAQ. The ends lost 5 bases at V and 1 base at J; junction bases unmatched: 9. The CDR3 DNA sequence: TGTGCCAGCAGCCCGAGGTATACTAGCGGCACAGATACGCAGTATTTT. Translated, it gives CASSPRYTSGTDTQYF. Using reference TRBV7-6 and TRBJ2-3 for the parts outside the CDR3, the full variable domain is GAGVSQSPRYKVTKRGQDVALRCDPISGHVSLYWYRQALGQGPEFLTYFNYEAQQDKSGLPNDRFSAERPEGSISTLTIQRTEQRDSAMYRCASSPRYTSGTDTQYFGPGTRLTVL.

CDR3 residues: CASSLNSGGQETQYF. The CDR3 nucleotides read TGTGCCAGCAGTTTAAATAGCGGGGGCCAAGAGACCCAGTACTTC. The rearrangement uses TRBV27 and TRBJ2-5; 9 bases are shared with TRBD2. The V and J ends lost 2 bases and 1 base, in that order; junction bases with no gene match: 2. The CDR3 is 15 residues long. Germline CDR1 MNHEY, CDR2 SMNVEV (reference sequence).

This clonotype showed up many times. V gene TRBV7-9 combines with J gene TRBJ1-5; D possibly corresponds to TRBD1 (5 bases). The ends were cut back, 3 bases at V and 4 bases at J, with 10 bases in the middle. Germline V CDR1 and CDR2: SEHNR, FQNEAQ (reference sequence). The CDR3 runs 14 residues. The CDR3 spells CASSLEDTNQPQHF. The CDR3 nucleotides read TGTGCCAGCAGCTTGGAGGACACAAATCAGCCCCAGCATTTT.

This clonotype has just a few counts. This chain connects TRBV27 to TRBJ2-1; 15 nucleotides line up with TRBD2. The CDR3 sequence is 14 residues long. With 4 bases clipped from V and 8 bases from J, the junction kept 0 bases outside the gene matches. Looked up from germline, CDR1 is MNHEY and CDR2 is SMNVEV (reference sequence). CDR3 in DNA: TGTGCCAGCAGTTGGACTAGCGGGGGGGATGAGCAGTTCTTC. It is translated as CASSWTSGGDEQFF.

In its sample, this clonotype was seen a few times. The chain couples TRBV6-1 to TRBJ2-4, with no clear D. The V gene lost 5 bases and the J gene lost 0 bases, with 8 bases spanning the gap. The CDR3 is 14 amino acids. Germline V lookup: CDR1 MNHNS, CDR2 SASEGT. CDR3: CASSTTLAKNIQYF. The DNA for the CDR3 is TGTGCCAGCAGTACAACTCTAGCCAAAAACATTCAGTACTTC.

This clonotype has ten or more counts. The chain combines TRBV20-1 with TRBJ2-2; D is ambiguous. This CDR3 spans 14 amino acids. The germline V gene has CDR1 DFQATT and CDR2 SNEGSKA (reference sequence). Trimming stripped 0 bases from V and 1 base from J, with 6 bases between. This CDR3 reads CSARDLMNTGELFF. DNA of the CDR3: TGCAGTGCTAGAGATCTTATGAACACCGGGGAGCTGTTTTTT.

The sample holds a few counts of this clonotype. The chain recombines TRBV20-1 with TRBJ2-1, with a weak D call TRBD2 (5 bases). Germline V CDR1 and CDR2: DFQATT, SNEGSKA (reference sequence). V was cut by 2 bases and J by 2 bases, with 13 bases left in between. The CDR3 loop spans 15 amino acids. CDR3 sequence: CSARSLSGAYNEQFF. For the CDR3, the DNA is TGCAGTGCTAGATCCCTCAGCGGAGCCTACAATGAGCAGTTCTTC.

The chain carries TRBV7-9 and TRBJ2-1; 7 bases line up with TRBD2. CDR1 and CDR2 (germline): SEHNR, FQNEAQ (reference sequence). The CDR3 has 15 residues. Trimming removed 2 bases from V and 4 bases from J; junction bases left unmatched: 5. The CDR3 DNA reads as TGTGCCAGCAGCTTAAAAAGCGGGGTGTACAATGAGCAGTTCTTC. Its translation: CASSLKSGVYNEQFF.

A few counts support this clonotype. This chain connects TRBV12-3 or TRBV12-4 to TRBJ1-5; 9 bases fit TRBD1. This CDR3 region has 17 residues. The J segment lost 1 base and the V segment lost 3 bases, leaving 7 bases of the junction unmatched. Written as DNA, the CDR3 is TGTGCCAGCAGTTTGGGGACAGGGAGTAGAAGCAATCAGCCCCAGCATTTT. This codes for CASSLGTGSRSNQPQHF.

This chain's CDR3 is CASSFIGRPRNYQPQHF. The CDR3 DNA reads TGTGCCAGCAGTTTCATCGGCAGGCCGAGAAATTATCAGCCCCAGCATTTT. V is TRBV27 and J is TRBJ1-5; D is ambiguous. V dropped 3 bases and J dropped 5 bases, with 20 bases sitting between them. This CDR3 is built from 17 residues. The germline CDR1 and CDR2 sequences are MNHEY and SMNVEV (reference sequence).

The chain carries TRBV4-1 and TRBJ2-7, with 7 nucleotides matching TRBD1. After removal of 4 bases from V and 1 base from J, the junction contained 19 bases not matched to a gene. The CDR3 contains 19 residues. Germline V gene data show CDR1 as MGHRA and CDR2 as YSYEKL. CDR3 coding DNA: TGCGCCAGCAGCCTACCAAATTCATTATACCGGGACAGTTCCTACGAGCAGTACTTC. It yields the protein CASSLPNSLYRDSSYEQYF.